This TCR beta chain stems from a study of blood T cells in healthy people across ages. Per the germline V gene, CDR1 is DFQATT and CDR2 is SNEGSKA (reference sequence). V lost 0 bases, J lost 0 bases, and 12 bases lay in between. The length of the CDR3 is 15 residues. Collection of 8.5 to 10 milliliters of peripheral blood was performed for each donor. A second PCR, run for 7 to 11 cycles, used a sample-barcoded 5' primer plus a J-beta primer mix. TCRdb analysed the 5' RACE reads with MiXCR anew, one entry per CDR3 protein. The profile covers 600,000 to 850,000 distinct CDR3 sequences, with about 40% appearing a single time and 20% to 25% taken by the ten largest.

V is TRBV20-1 and J is TRBJ2-7; possible D gene TRBD2, 6 bases. Specimen: blood. This sequence originates from a woman aged 60-75 years in good health. The CDR3 DNA reads as TGCAGTGCTAGAGACAGGAGGGGTGTCTCCTACGAGCAGTACTTC. Amino acid sequence: CSARDRRGVSYEQYF.